These 24 T cell receptor beta chains originate from one sample sequenced in a study of cytomegalovirus exposure and HLA in healthy donors. Primers: 60 Vbeta forward and 13 Jbeta reverse. Assay used: immunoSEQ multiplex PCR; TCRdb lists only in-frame clones, some missing. The sample lists 120,000 or so clones; roughly 77% were seen once. Sequencing used PBMCs. These receptors were collected from a man aged 18 to 35 in good health and CMV-seronegative.

The V gene is TRBV19, the J gene TRBJ2-3, with a weak D call TRBD1 (6 bases). From germline, CDR1 is LNHDA and CDR2 SQIVND (reference sequence). The CDR3 has 15 amino acids. Trimming removed 6 bases from V and 2 bases from J, with 15 bases in between. CDR3 bases: TGTGCCAGTAGCGCCGACAGGCGATCCACAGATACGCAGTATTTT. This gives the protein CASSADRRSTDTQYF.

J is TRBJ1-1 and V is TRBV20-1; D ambiguous. V shed 6 bases and J shed 1 base, with 6 bases lying between them. There are 11 residues in the CDR3. Germline-derived CDR1 and CDR2 are DFQATT and SNEGSKA (reference sequence). The CDR3 protein is CSARGNTEAFF. The DNA for the CDR3 is TGCAGTGCGCGGGGGAACACTGAAGCTTTCTTT.

The chain has TRBV11-1 and TRBJ2-3; 7 positions agree with TRBD1. The CDR3 consists of 14 residues. Germline V gene lookup returns CDR1 SGHAT and CDR2 FQDESV (reference sequence). The V and J ends lost 4 bases and 5 bases, in that order; junction bases with no gene match: 6. DNA of the CDR3: TGTGCCAGCAGCTCTAGACAGGGTGGAGATACGCAGTATTTT. Residues: CASSSRQGGDTQYF.

This chain connects TRBV5-6 to TRBJ1-1; TRBD1 agrees at 9 bases. This CDR3 spans 14 amino acids. Germline lookup yields CDR1 SGHDT and CDR2 YYEEEE. Unmatched junction bases numbered 4, after V lost 4 bases and J lost 3 bases. CDR3 coding DNA: TGTGCCAGCAGCCGACAGGGGGGAGACACTGAAGCTTTCTTT. Translated: CASSRQGGDTEAFF.

This clone has more than one count but fewer than ten. This chain uses TRBV5-6 with TRBJ1-1; TRBD1 might be the D (6 bases). Looked up from germline, CDR1 is SGHDT and CDR2 is YYEEEE. The CDR3 length is 13 residues. Between the trimmed V and J ends, which lost 2 bases and 1 base, there was a span of 6 bases. The CDR3: CASSLQGNTEAFF. The CDR3 nucleotides read TGTGCCAGCAGCTTACAGGGGAACACTGAAGCTTTCTTT.

The sample holds one count of this clone. The chain is built from TRBV5-4 and TRBJ1-2; 9 bases map to TRBD1. The J segment lost 1 base and the V segment lost 9 bases, leaving 4 bases of the junction unmatched. Germline CDR1 reads SGHNT; CDR2 reads YYREEE (reference sequence). This CDR3 comprises 13 residues. The CDR3 sequence: CATGTGFNYGYTF. The CDR3 nucleotides are TGTGCCACCGGGACAGGGTTTAACTATGGCTACACCTTC.

This chain links TRBV6-6 with TRBJ2-7; D might be TRBD1 (6 bases). CDR3 size: 13 residues. Per the germline V gene, CDR1 is MNHNY and CDR2 is SVGAGI (reference sequence). The V gene lost 0 bases and the J gene lost 6 bases, with 9 bases spanning the gap. CDR3 loop: CASSYSRGGEQYF. The CDR3, as DNA: TGTGCCAGCAGTTACTCGAGAGGGGGCGAGCAGTACTTC.

The V and J genes are TRBV6-5 and TRBJ1-2; tentatively, D is TRBD1 (6 bases). The ends were cut back, 5 bases at V and 5 bases at J, with 15 bases in the middle. The CDR3 is 14 residues long. Germline V gives CDR1 MNHEY, CDR2 SVGAGI. The CDR3 coding sequence is TGTGCCAGCAGTCCCGGGGACAAGGGTTATGGCTACACCTTC. Amino acids: CASSPGDKGYGYTF.

The chain combines TRBV7-3 with TRBJ1-1; D call uncertain. Deletions cut 3 bases from V and 4 bases from J, with 12 bases between. The CDR3 spans 14 residues. Germline values: CDR1 SGHTA, CDR2 FQGTGA. The CDR3 loop is CASSLDGRSTEAFF. The DNA of the CDR3 is TGTGCCAGCAGCTTGGACGGGAGGAGCACTGAAGCTTTCTTT.

The V gene is TRBV27, the J gene TRBJ2-3; 8 bases map to TRBD2. This CDR3 is 17 amino acids long. The trim removed 6 bases at V and 2 bases at J, leaving 13 bases unmatched. Germline V gene lookup returns CDR1 MNHEY and CDR2 SMNVEV (reference sequence). CDR3 residues: CASSSLHSGEFTDTQYF. CDR3 sequence (DNA): TGTGCCAGCAGCTCCCTTCATAGCGGGGAGTTCACAGATACGCAGTATTTT.

This clone occurred once. The V gene is TRBV11-2, the J gene TRBJ2-5, with 7 bases aligning to TRBD2. The J call is uncertain, as TRBJ2-7 better fits the DNA end. The CDR3 sequence is 14 residues long. Per germline, CDR1 SGHAT and CDR2 FQNNGV. CDR3 nucleotide sequence: TGTGCCAGCAGCTTCCGGGGGGATTACTACGAGCAGTACTTC. This sequence encodes CASSFRGDYYEQYF.

V usage is TRBV2 and J usage is TRBJ1-2; TRBD1 matches at 10 bases. The V segment lost 8 bases and the J segment 4 bases; nucleotides outside the gene matches: 1. Germline CDR1 and CDR2: SNHLY and FYNNEI. The CDR3 sequence is 12 residues long. The CDR3 reads CASRTGGYGYTF. For the CDR3, the DNA is TGTGCCAGCCGGACAGGGGGCTATGGCTACACCTTC.

V gene TRBV9 combines with J gene TRBJ2-7, with TRBD2 matching 10 bases. There are 16 residues in the CDR3. Germline V gives CDR1 SGDLS, CDR2 YYNGEE. The V and J ends lost 3 bases and 3 bases, in that order; junction bases with no gene match: 9. CDR3 in DNA: TGTGCCAGCAGCGCTGCTATAGCGGGGGGTTACTACGAGCAGTACTTC. Residues: CASSAAIAGGYYEQYF.

The V and J genes are TRBV6-4 and TRBJ2-3; weak D call: TRBD2 (7 bases). Trimming pared 6 bases from V and 2 bases from J, leaving 18 bases between. Germline assignment: CDR1 MRHNA and CDR2 SNTAGT. The CDR3 length is 16 residues. CDR3 in DNA: TGTGCCAGCAGCCCCCTAGGGGGGGGGAACACAGATACGCAGTATTTT. Protein: CASSPLGGGNTDTQYF.

The rearrangement joins TRBV19 to TRBJ2-7; 7 bases align to TRBD1. Germline CDR1 is LNHDA and CDR2 is SQIVND (reference sequence). Trimming took 8 bases from V and 3 from J; bases not matched to a gene: 13. This CDR3 is 15 amino acids long. This chain's CDR3 is CASSPKGADYYEQYF. In DNA, the CDR3 is TGTGCCAGTTCCCCGAAGGGGGCGGATTACTACGAGCAGTACTTC.

V is TRBV19 and J is TRBJ1-5, with a possible D match to TRBD1 (5 bases). Per germline, CDR1 LNHDA and CDR2 SQIVND (reference sequence). Trimming left V 5 bases short and J 5 bases short, with 10 bases between. The CDR3 runs to 13 residues. In nucleotides, the CDR3 is TGTGCCAGTAGTTGGGGGGGAGATCAGCCCCAGCATTTT. It translates to CASSWGGDQPQHF.

This clone was detected a few times. This chain uses TRBV6-5 with TRBJ2-7; tentative D call: TRBD1 (6 bases). V lost 6 bases to trimming and J lost 0 bases, with 15 bases between them. This CDR3 spans 15 amino acids. CDR1 MNHEY and CDR2 SVGAGI come from the germline V gene. CDR3 sequence (DNA): TGTGCCAGCAGCAGGGGCCCTCTTAGCTCCTACGAGCAGTACTTC. It specifies CASSRGPLSSYEQYF.

The V gene is TRBV7-9, the J gene TRBJ1-3; D is undetermined. The CDR3 extends over 16 amino acids. Germline V gene lookup returns CDR1 SEHNR and CDR2 FQNEAQ (reference sequence). Trimming took off 6 bases at V and 6 bases at J, with 21 bases between the two ends. CDR3 protein: CASSPRREVNLNTIYF. The CDR3 region has the DNA TGTGCCAGCAGTCCGAGACGGGAGGTCAATTTAAACACCATATATTTT.

The chain carries TRBV7-2 and TRBJ2-2, with D possibly TRBD1 on 6 matching bases. This CDR3 region has 15 residues. CDR1 is SGHTA and CDR2 is FQGNSA in the germline V gene. Trimming cost V 5 bases and J 2 bases, with 12 bases left between them. This CDR3 is CASSQGHFNTGELFF. Here the CDR3 DNA reads TGTGCCAGCAGCCAGGGACACTTCAACACCGGGGAGCTGTTTTTT.

The chain couples TRBV9 to TRBJ1-2, with a weak D call TRBD1 (6 bases). The germline V and J ends were trimmed by 3 bases and 8 bases, with 11 bases remaining between them. The CDR3 has 12 residues. The germline gives CDR1 SGDLS, CDR2 YYNGEE. Here the CDR3 DNA reads TGTGCCAGCAGCGCCAACAGGGAAGGCTACACCTTC. Residues: CASSANREGYTF. The full variable domain, in which reference TRBV9 and TRBJ1-2 provide the parts outside the CDR3, is DSGVTQTPKHLITATGQRVTLRCSPRSGDLSVYWYQQSLDQGLQFLIQYYNGEERAKGNILERFSAQQFPDLHSELNLSSLELGDSALYFCASSANREGYTFGSGTRLTVV.

The V and J genes are TRBV6-5 and TRBJ1-1; D uncertain. The ends were cut back, 6 bases at V and 2 bases at J, with 16 bases in the middle. From germline, CDR1 is MNHEY and CDR2 SVGAGI. The CDR3 has 15 amino acids. In nucleotides, the CDR3 is TGTGCCAGCAGCCCCGTCCCCACTTTTAACACTGAAGCTTTCTTT. It specifies CASSPVPTFNTEAFF.

This chain uses TRBV5-1 with TRBJ2-2; no firm D call. CDR1 is SGHRS, CDR2 YFSETQ, per germline. This CDR3 comprises 15 residues. V gave up 3 bases and J gave up 0 bases, with 9 bases separating them. The CDR3 DNA is TGCGCCAGCAGCTCGACGGAGTCGAACACCGGGGAGCTGTTTTTT. Amino acid sequence: CASSSTESNTGELFF. Full variable domain (remainder filled in from reference TRBV5-1 and TRBJ2-2): KAGVTQTPRYLIKTRGQQVTLSCSPISGHRSVSWYQQTPGQGLQFLFEYFSETQRNKGNFPGRFSGRQFSNSRSEMNVSTLELGDSALYLCASSSTESNTGELFFGEGSRLTVL.

The chain couples TRBV7-9 to TRBJ1-1, with 8 bases lining up with TRBD1. The V gene's germline CDR1 is SEHNR and CDR2 FQNEAQ (reference sequence). There are 12 residues in the CDR3. Germline trimming cut 3 bases from V and 10 bases from J; bases unmatched to any gene: 4. For the CDR3, the DNA is TGTGCCAGCAGCTTGGGGGGACAGGCAGCTTTCTTT. This gives the protein CASSLGGQAAFF.

The chain recombines TRBV7-6 with TRBJ2-3; TRBD2 aligns across 16 bases. Germline lookup yields CDR1 SGHVS and CDR2 FNYEAQ. Germline trimming cut 5 bases from V and 2 bases from J; bases unmatched to any gene: 7. The CDR3 has 18 amino acids. This CDR3 is CASSPGTSGGVLTDTQYF. The CDR3 bases are TGTGCCAGCAGCCCGGGGACTAGCGGGGGGGTACTCACAGATACGCAGTATTTT.